A selection of T cell receptor beta chains follows, all from one sample in a study of T cell responses to AZD1222 COVID-19 vaccine. Produced via immunoSEQ multiplex PCR; TCRdb's table is partial and in-frame only. The data show 120,000 or so clones, about 90% seen once. The material was peripheral blood, obtained on day 0 of AZD1222 vaccination. These receptors all stem from an adult in good health. Each CDR3 is given with its conserved first and last residue. The D gene is left open where the match is weak. The size entry is marked missing in some rows and otherwise reads once, few, many or a size class.

.	.	TRBV6-5	TRBJ2-7	TGTGCCAGCAGTTACGCAGGGAGGTCCTACGAGCAGTACTTC	CASSYAGRSYEQYF
.	once	TRBV6-5	TRBJ2-7	TGTGCCAGCAGGATAAGGGCTAACTACGAGCAGTACTTC	CASRIRANYEQYF
TRBD2	.	TRBV5-4	TRBJ2-3	TGTGCCAGCAGCTTGACAGCGGGAGGCACAGATACGCAGTATTTT	CASSLTAGGTDTQYF
.	.	TRBV27	TRBJ1-2	TGTGCCAGCAGTTTTCATCCAGTAACGGGCTATGGCTACACCTTC	CASSFHPVTGYGYTF
TRBD2	.	TRBV5-6	TRBJ2-7	TGTGCCAGCAGCTTGGTAGCGGGACGATCCTACGAGCAGTACTTC	CASSLVAGRSYEQYF
.	.	TRBV7-3	TRBJ2-1	TGTGCCAGCAGCCCTCGTCGGGACTCTGAACGGGTCTTC	CASSPRRDSERVF
.	.	TRBV5-1	TRBJ1-1	TGCGCCAGCAGCTTTAGAGGGACTTTCGCTGAAGCTTTCTTT	CASSFRGTFAEAFF
.	few	TRBV5-1	TRBJ2-7	TGCGCCAGCAGCTGGGCCAGCGGTCCCTACGAGCAGTACTTC	CASSWASGPYEQYF
TRBD1	.	TRBV10-2	TRBJ2-3	TGCGCCAGCAGGGGGACAGGGACGCCAGATACGCAGTATTTT	CASRGTGTPDTQYF
.	.	TRBV6-5	TRBJ1-5	TGTGCCAGCAGCTGGGTGGGGGATCAGCCCCAGCATTTT	CASSWVGDQPQHF
TRBD2	few	TRBV13	TRBJ2-1	TGTGCCAGCAGAACCGGGACTAGCGGATACAATGAGCAGTTCTTC	CASRTGTSGYNEQFF
.	.	TRBV19	TRBJ1-4	TGTGCCAGTAGTATTCAGGGGCCTCCAACTAATGAAAAACTGTTTTTT	CASSIQGPPTNEKLFF
.	.	TRBV6-5	TRBJ1-2	TGTGCCAGCAGTTACTCTACCAGGTTAAACTATGGCTACACCTTC	CASSYSTRLNYGYTF
.	.	TRBV5-1	TRBJ1-2	TGCGCCAGCAGCTTGTTCCCCTTAGGGCAGGACCGCGGCTACACCTTC	CASSLFPLGQDRGYTF
TRBD1	.	TRBV12-5	TRBJ2-5	TGTGCTAGTGGTTTGTCGGGACAGGGGGGAGAGACCCAGTACTTC	CASGLSGQGGETQYF
.	once	TRBV23-1	TRBJ1-3	TGCGCCAGCCTACAGAACTTCTCTGGAAACACCATATATTTT	CASLQNFSGNTIYF
.	.	TRBV28	TRBJ1-5	TGTGCCAGCAGTTTATTGGCAAATCAGCCCCAGCATTTT	CASSLLANQPQHF
TRBD2	.	TRBV3-1/TRBV3-2	TRBJ2-3	TGTGCCAGCAGCCAAGGACTAGCGGGAGGCACAGATACGCAGTATTTT	CASSQGLAGGTDTQYF
.	.	TRBV7-3	TRBJ2-1	TGTGCCAGCAGCTTCCTCGCAGGAACCGATTTTCCAGGCAATGAGCAGTTCTTC	CASSFLAGTDFPGNEQFF
TRBD2	.	TRBV5-1	TRBJ2-7	TGCGCCAGCAGTCTTCCAGCGGGAGCCGAGCAGTACTTC	CASSLPAGAEQYF
.	few	TRBV4-1	TRBJ1-1	TGCGCCAGCAGCCATCCCTCGGGGAGAGGCACTGAAGCTTTCTTT	CASSHPSGRGTEAFF
.	.	TRBV29-1	TRBJ1-1	TGCAGCGTTGAAGGACAGGCAGAGGTGTCCGCTGAAGCTTTCTTT	CSVEGQAEVSAEAFF